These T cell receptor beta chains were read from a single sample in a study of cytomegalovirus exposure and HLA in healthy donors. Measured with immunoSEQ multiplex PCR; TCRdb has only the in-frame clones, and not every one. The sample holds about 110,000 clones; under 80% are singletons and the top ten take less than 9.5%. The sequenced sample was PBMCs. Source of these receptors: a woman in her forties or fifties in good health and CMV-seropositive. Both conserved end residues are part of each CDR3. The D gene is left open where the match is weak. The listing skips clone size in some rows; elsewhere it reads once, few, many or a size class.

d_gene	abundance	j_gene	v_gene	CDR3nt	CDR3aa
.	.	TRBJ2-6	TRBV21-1	TGTGCCAGCAGCAAAGTGGCAGGGGCGTACTCTGGGGCCAACGTCCTGACTTTC	CASSKVAGAYSGANVLTF
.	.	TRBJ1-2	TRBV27	TGTGCCAGCAGCGCGGACGGGGACTATGGCTACACCTTC	CASSADGDYGYTF
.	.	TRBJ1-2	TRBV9	TGTGCCAGCAGCGGCGGGATGTATGGCTACACCTTC	CASSGGMYGYTF
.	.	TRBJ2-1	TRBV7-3	TGTGCCAGCAGCCTGTTGACTAGCTCCTACAATGAGCAGTTCTTC	CASSLLTSSYNEQFF
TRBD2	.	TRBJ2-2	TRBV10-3	TGTGCCATCACGGGAGGGCGAGGGCTCACCGGGGAGCTGTTTTTT	CAITGGRGLTGELFF
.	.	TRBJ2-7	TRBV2	TGTGCCAGCAGCGGGTACGAGCAGTACTTC	CASSGYEQYF
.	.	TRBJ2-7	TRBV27	TGTGCCAGCAGTGCGGGACCAGGCGAGCAGTACTTC	CASSAGPGEQYF
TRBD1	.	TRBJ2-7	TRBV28	TGTGCCAGCAGTCCGACAGGGTCGACCCACGAGCAGTACTTC	CASSPTGSTHEQYF
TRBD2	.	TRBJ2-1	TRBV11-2	TGTGCCAGCAGCTTAGATCAGTGGACTAGCGGGCGTGAGCAGTTCTTC	CASSLDQWTSGREQFF
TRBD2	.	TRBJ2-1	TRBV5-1	TGCGCCAGCAGCTTAAGCGGGGGGGCCGGAAATGAGCAGTTCTTC	CASSLSGGAGNEQFF
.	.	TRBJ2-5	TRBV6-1	.	CASSTSGRGEETQYF
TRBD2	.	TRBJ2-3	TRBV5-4	TGTGCCAGCAGCTTGGGGGGACTAGCGGGAGGGCCGGCAGATACGCAGTATTTT	CASSLGGLAGGPADTQYF
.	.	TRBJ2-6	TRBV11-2	TGTGCCAGCAGCTTATCAGCTGGGGCCAACGGCCTGACTTTC	CASSLSAGANGLTF
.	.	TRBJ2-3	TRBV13	TGTGCCAGCACCTTGGCAGGGGCCAGCACAGATACGCAGTATTTT	CASTLAGASTDTQYF
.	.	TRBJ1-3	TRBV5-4	TGTGCCAGCAGCTTAGGGAGCTCTGGAAACACCATATATTTT	CASSLGSSGNTIYF
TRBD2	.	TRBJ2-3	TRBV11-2	TGTGCCAGCAGCTTTTTAGGGGGGACTAGCGGGTCAGATACGCAGTATTTT	CASSFLGGTSGSDTQYF
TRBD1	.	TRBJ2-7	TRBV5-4	TGTGCCAGCAGCCGCCCGGGACAGGGCGCGTACGAGCAGTACTTC	CASSRPGQGAYEQYF
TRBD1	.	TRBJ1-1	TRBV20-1	TGCAGTGCGAAGGGGGCTACCGAAGCTTTCTTT	CSAKGATEAFF
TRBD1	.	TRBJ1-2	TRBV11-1	TGTGCCAGCAGCGGCGAGGACAGGGGGCGAGGCTACACCTTC	CASSGEDRGRGYTF
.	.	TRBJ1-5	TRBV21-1	TGTGCCAGCAGCAATTGCGCGTGGACAGATAGCAATCAGCCCCAGCATTTT	CASSNCAWTDSNQPQHF
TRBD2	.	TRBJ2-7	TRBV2	TGTGCCAGCAGATCCGGACTAGCGGGAGGGCTCTCCTACGAGCAGTACTTC	CASRSGLAGGLSYEQYF
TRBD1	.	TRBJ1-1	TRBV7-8	TGTGCCAGCAGCTTAAAGGGGGCATCCAAGGCCGCTTTCTTT	CASSLKGASKAAFF
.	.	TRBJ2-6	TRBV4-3	TGCGCCAGCAGCCAGGCAGGGGGGAGCTCTGGGGCCAACGGCCTGACTTTC	CASSQAGGSSGANGLTF
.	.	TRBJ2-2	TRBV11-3	TGTGCCAGCAGCTTTGCGAGGAACGGGGAGCTGTTTTTT	CASSFARNGELFF
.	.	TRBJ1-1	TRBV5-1	TGCGCCAGCAGCCCCCGGGGGTACGGGACTGAAGCTTTCTTT	CASSPRGYGTEAFF
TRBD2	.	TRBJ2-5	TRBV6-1	TGTGCCAGCAGTCCGGGACTAGCCCGGAGGGAGACCCAGTACTTC	CASSPGLARRETQYF
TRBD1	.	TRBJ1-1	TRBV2	TGTGCCAGCAGGTTACAGGGGCAATCTATGAACACTGAAGCTTTCTTT	CASRLQGQSMNTEAFF
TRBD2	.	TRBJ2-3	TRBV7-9	TGTGCCAGCAGCTTAGCGGGAGGGCAAACAGATACGCAGTATTTT	CASSLAGGQTDTQYF
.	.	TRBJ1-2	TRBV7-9	TGTTCCAGCAGCTTATCCGCTAACTATGGCTATACCTTC	CSSSLSANYGYTF
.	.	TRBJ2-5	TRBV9	TGTGCCAGCAGCGCCCGGGACTTAGAGACCCAGTACTTC	CASSARDLETQYF
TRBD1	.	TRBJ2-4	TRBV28	TGTGCCAGCAGGGATCCGGGACAGGGGGTCCGAGCCAAAAACATTCAGTACTTC	CASRDPGQGVRAKNIQYF
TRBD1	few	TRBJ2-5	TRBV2	TGTGCCAGCACTTGGGACAGGACGCAGGAGACCCAGTACTTC	CASTWDRTQETQYF
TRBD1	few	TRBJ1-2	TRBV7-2	TGTGCCAGCAGCCCTAGGACAGGGGAGTATGGCTACACCTTC	CASSPRTGEYGYTF
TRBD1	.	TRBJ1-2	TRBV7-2	TGTGCCAGCAGCTTGGGTCGAGGGGCAGGGGGTAGCTATGGCTACACCTTC	CASSLGRGAGGSYGYTF
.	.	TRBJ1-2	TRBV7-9	TGTTCCAGCAGCTTAGGGGCAGGGGTAATGATTGGCTACACCTTC	CSSSLGAGVMIGYTF
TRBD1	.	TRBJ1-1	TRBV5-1	TGCGCCAGCAGCTTGGATACTTCAGGGGGCACTGAAGCTTTCTTT	CASSLDTSGGTEAFF
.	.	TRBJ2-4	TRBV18	TGTGCCAGCTCACCACTCGCGGATCTAGCCAAAAACATTCAGTACTTC	CASSPLADLAKNIQYF
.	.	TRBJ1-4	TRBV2	TGTGCCAGCCGACTTCTTGCAACTAATGAAAAACTGTTTTTT	CASRLLATNEKLFF
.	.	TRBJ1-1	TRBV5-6	TGTGCCAGCAGCGCCCGGGAGAGGCCTCGCACTGAAGCTTTCTTT	CASSARERPRTEAFF
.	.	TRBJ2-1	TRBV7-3	TGTGCCAGCAGCTTACGGGGGGCTTCCTACAATGAGCAGTTCTTC	CASSLRGASYNEQFF
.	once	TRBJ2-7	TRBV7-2	TGTGCCAGCAGCGGTCCCTACCGCCACGAGCAGTACTTC	CASSGPYRHEQYF
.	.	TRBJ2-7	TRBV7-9	TGTGCCAGCAGCTCAGCGGACAGCCCCAGCTCCTACGAGCAGTACTTC	CASSSADSPSSYEQYF
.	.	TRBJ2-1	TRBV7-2	TGTGCCAGCAGCTCAGAGGGGGGGCTCAATGAGCAGTTCTTC	CASSSEGGLNEQFF
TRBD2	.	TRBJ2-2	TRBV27	TGTGCCAGCAGGACTAGCGGGAGCGGCGGGGAGCTGTTTTTT	CASRTSGSGGELFF